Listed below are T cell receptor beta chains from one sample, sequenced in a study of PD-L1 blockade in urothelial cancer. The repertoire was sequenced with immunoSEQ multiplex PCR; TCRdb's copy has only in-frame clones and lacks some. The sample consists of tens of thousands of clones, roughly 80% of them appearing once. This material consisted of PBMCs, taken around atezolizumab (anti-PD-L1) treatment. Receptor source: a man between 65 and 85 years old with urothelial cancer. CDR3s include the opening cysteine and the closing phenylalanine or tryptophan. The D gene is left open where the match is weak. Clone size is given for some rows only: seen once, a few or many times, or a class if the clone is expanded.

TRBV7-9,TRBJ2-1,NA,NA,CASSLDAGEQFF,TGTGCCAGCAGCTTAGATGCGGGTGAGCAGTTCTTC
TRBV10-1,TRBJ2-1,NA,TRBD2,CASSEVVAGAGEQFF,TGCGCCAGCAGTGAGGTGGTAGCGGGAGCCGGTGAGCAGTTCTTC
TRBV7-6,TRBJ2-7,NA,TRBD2,CASSLGPSGPYEQYF,TGTGCCAGCAGCTTAGGACCTAGCGGACCCTACGAGCAGTACTTC
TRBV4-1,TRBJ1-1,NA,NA,CASSPIQTTNTEAFF,TGCGCCAGCAGCCCAATACAAACCACGAACACTGAAGCTTTCTTT
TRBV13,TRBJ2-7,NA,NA,CASSPGQSHSYEQYF,TGTGCCAGCAGCCCAGGACAAAGCCACTCCTACGAGCAGTACTTC
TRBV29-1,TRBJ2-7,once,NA,CSVEGAGTYEQYF,TGCAGCGTTGAGGGGGCCGGGACCTACGAGCAGTACTTC
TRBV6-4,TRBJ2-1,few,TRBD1,CASSVGTDNNEQFF,TGTGCCAGCAGTGTTGGGACAGACAACAATGAGCAGTTCTTC
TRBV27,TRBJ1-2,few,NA,CASSSPSQANYGYTF,TGTGCCAGCAGTTCCCCGTCACAGGCTAACTATGGCTACACCTTC
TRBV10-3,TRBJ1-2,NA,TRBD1,CAISERFGQGQESYGYTF,TGTGCCATCAGTGAACGTTTTGGACAGGGACAGGAATCCTATGGCTACACCTTC
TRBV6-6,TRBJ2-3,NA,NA,CASSYAGAGDTQYF,TGTGCCAGCAGTTACGCAGGGGCCGGAGATACGCAGTATTTT
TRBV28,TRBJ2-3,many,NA,CASSGGGDTQYF,TGTGCCAGCAGTGGCGGAGGGGATACGCAGTATTTT
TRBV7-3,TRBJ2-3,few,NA,CASSATGTDTQYF,TGTGCCAGCAGCGCAACAGGCACAGATACGCAGTATTTT
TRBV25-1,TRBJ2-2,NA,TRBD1,CASRDRVVGELFF,TGTGCCAGCAGGGACAGGGTGGTCGGGGAGCTGTTTTTT
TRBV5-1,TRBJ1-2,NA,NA,CASSLNPGNYGYTF,TGCGCCAGCAGCCTGAATCCAGGGAACTATGGCTACACCTTC
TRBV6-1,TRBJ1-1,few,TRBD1,CASWTGLNTEAFF,TGTGCCAGCTGGACAGGCCTGAACACTGAAGCTTTCTTT
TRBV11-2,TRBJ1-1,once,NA,CASSLSDTNTEAFF,TGTGCCAGCAGCTTGTCAGACACTAACACTGAAGCTTTCTTT
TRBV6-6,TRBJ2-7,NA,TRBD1,CASRTGGGGYEQYF,TGTGCCAGCAGGACAGGGGGCGGGGGATACGAGCAGTACTTC
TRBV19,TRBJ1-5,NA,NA,CASSIGQGYNQPQHF,TGTGCCAGTAGTATCGGGCAGGGCTACAATCAGCCCCAGCATTTT
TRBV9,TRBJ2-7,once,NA,CASSVVAGRPNEQYF,TGTGCCAGCAGCGTGGTGGCAGGGCGGCCGAACGAGCAGTACTTC
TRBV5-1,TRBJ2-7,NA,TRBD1,CASSSGVGDRGTDEQYF,TGCGCCAGCAGCTCGGGGGTAGGGGACAGGGGAACCGACGAGCAGTACTTC
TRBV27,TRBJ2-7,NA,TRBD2,CASTPIAGGSYEQYF,TGTGCCAGCACCCCCATTGCGGGAGGGTCGTACGAGCAGTACTTC
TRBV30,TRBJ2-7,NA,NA,CAWRAAGWYEQYF,TGTGCCTGGAGGGCCGCGGGATGGTACGAGCAGTACTTC
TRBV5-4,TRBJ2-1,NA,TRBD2,CASSLGLADNEQFF,TGTGCCAGCAGCTTGGGACTAGCGGACAATGAGCAGTTCTTC
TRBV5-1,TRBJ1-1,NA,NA,CASSLEAGSFWTEAFF,TGCGCCAGCAGCTTGGAGGCAGGGTCGTTTTGGACTGAAGCTTTCTTT
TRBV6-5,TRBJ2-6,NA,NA,CASSERGSGANVLTF,TGTGCCTCATCCGAGAGGGGGTCCGGGGCCAACGTCCTGACTTTC
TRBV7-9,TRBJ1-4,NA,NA,CASSLLLSSNEKLFF,TGTGCCAGCAGCTTACTTCTTTCTTCTAATGAAAAACTGTTTTTT
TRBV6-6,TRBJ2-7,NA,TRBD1,CASSQPDRGNGEQYF,TGTGCCAGCAGTCAACCGGACAGGGGCAATGGCGAGCAGTACTTC
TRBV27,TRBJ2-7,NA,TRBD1,CASSLLDREEQYF,TGTGCCAGCAGTCTTCTTGACAGGGAAGAGCAGTACTTC
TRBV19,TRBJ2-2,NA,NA,CASRAQGNTGELFF,TGTGCCAGTAGAGCACAGGGAAACACCGGGGAGCTGTTTTTT
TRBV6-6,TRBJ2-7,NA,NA,CASSSQVLKSGQYF,TGTGCCAGCAGCTCCCAGGTTCTCAAAAGCGGGCAGTACTTC
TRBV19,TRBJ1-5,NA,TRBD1,CASTLDRAGNQPQHF,TGTGCCAGTACCCTGGACAGGGCTGGCAATCAGCCCCAGCATTTT
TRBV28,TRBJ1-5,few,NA,CASSSWAAQHF,TGTGCCAGCAGTTCCTGGGCAGCCCAGCATTTT
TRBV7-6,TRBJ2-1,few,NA,CASSSPSAGDEQFF,TGTGCCAGCAGTTCTCCAAGCGCCGGTGATGAGCAGTTCTTC
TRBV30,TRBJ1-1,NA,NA,CAWSLATGNTEAFF,TGTGCCTGGAGTCTTGCCACAGGGAACACTGAAGCTTTCTTT
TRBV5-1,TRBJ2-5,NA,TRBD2,CASSSLAGDQETQYF,TGCGCCAGCAGCTCGCTAGCGGGCGACCAAGAGACCCAGTACTTC
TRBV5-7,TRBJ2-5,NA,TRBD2,CASSPGGQETQYF,TGTGCCAGCAGCCCGGGGGGCCAAGAGACCCAGTACTTC
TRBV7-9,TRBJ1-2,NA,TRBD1,CASSSTKTGAIYGYTF,TGTGCCAGCAGCTCCACAAAGACAGGGGCCATCTATGGCTACACCTTC
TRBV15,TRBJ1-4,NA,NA,CATSAGGGINEKLFF,TGTGCCACCAGCGCCGGCGGGGGGATTAATGAAAAACTGTTTTTT
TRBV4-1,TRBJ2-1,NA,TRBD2,CASSPDPQTSGREQFF,TGCGCCAGCAGCCCCGATCCCCAGACTAGCGGTAGGGAGCAGTTCTTC
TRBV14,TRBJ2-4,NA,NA,CASSPTIQGDLKYF,TGTGCCAGCAGCCCGACAATACAGGGAGACCTCAAGTACTTC
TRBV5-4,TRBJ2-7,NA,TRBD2,CASNLGGREDTYEQYF,TGTGCCAGCAACCTGGGGGGGCGGGAGGACACCTACGAGCAGTACTTC
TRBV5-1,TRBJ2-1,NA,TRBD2,CASSPRLAGTNEQFF,TGCGCCAGCAGCCCGAGACTAGCGGGGACAAATGAGCAGTTCTTC
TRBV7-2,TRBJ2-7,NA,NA,CASSPSARGVSYEQYF,TGTGCCAGCAGCCCTAGCGCCAGGGGGGTCTCCTACGAGCAGTACTTC
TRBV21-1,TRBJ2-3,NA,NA,CASSNQIRRWTDTQYF,TGTGCCAGCAGCAACCAGATTAGGAGATGGACAGATACGCAGTATTTT
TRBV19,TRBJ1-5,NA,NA,CASSLSGGGQPQHF,TGTGCCAGTAGTCTTTCGGGGGGGGGTCAGCCCCAGCATTTT
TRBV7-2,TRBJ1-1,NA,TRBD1,CASSGRQGPLNTEAFF,TGTGCCAGCAGCGGAAGACAGGGACCCTTGAACACTGAAGCTTTCTTT
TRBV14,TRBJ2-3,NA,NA,CASSLEQGRLWDTQYF,TGTGCCAGCAGCCTCGAACAGGGGAGGTTGTGGGATACGCAGTATTTT
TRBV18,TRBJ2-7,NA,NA,CASSPSQSRYEQYF,TGTGCCAGCTCACCGTCACAGTCTCGCTACGAGCAGTACTTC
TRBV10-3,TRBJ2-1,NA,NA,CAISEFEANEQFF,TGTGCCATCAGTGAGTTCGAAGCCAATGAGCAGTTCTTC